Listed below are T cell receptor beta chains from one sample, sequenced in a study of T cells in Graves' hyperthyroidism and ophthalmopathy. TCRdb passed the multiplex PCR reads through MiXCR, listing each CDR3 protein once. The data contain about 770,000 distinct CDR3 sequences, around 20% of them singletons. Sequenced sample: blood. These receptors originate from a woman aged 45-60 years with Graves' hyperthyroidism that later progressed to Graves' ophthalmopathy. Both conserved end residues are part of each CDR3. A D gene is named only where the DNA matches it firmly. Expanded clones are given a class, and other clones once, few, many or no size at all.

d_call j_call clone_size v_call cdr3_nt cdr3_aa
TRBD1 TRBJ1-4 many TRBV20-1 TGCAGTGCAGGGGGGACAGATAGTGAAAAACTGTTTTTT CSAGGTDSEKLFF
TRBD2 TRBJ2-5 many TRBV27 TGTGCCAGCAGTTTAACTCCCGCTAGCGGGGGGGCTCGGGAGACCCAGTACTTC CASSLTPASGGARETQYF
TRBD1 TRBJ1-4 . TRBV10-1 TGCGCCAGCAGTGAGTCGGGAGAAACAGGGGCACTTAATGAAAAACTGTTTTTT CASSESGETGALNEKLFF
. TRBJ1-2 few TRBV6-1 TGTGCCAGCGGTGCCCTGCGCGGCTATGGCTACACCTTC CASGALRGYGYTF
. TRBJ1-6 . TRBV9 TGTGCCAGCGGACCGTTTGGGGACTCTCCTAATTCACCCCTCCACTTT CASGPFGDSPNSPLHF
. TRBJ1-3 few TRBV7-6 TGTGCCAGCAGCTTAGTCCAGGGGCCCACCTCTGGAAACACCATATATTTT CASSLVQGPTSGNTIYF
. TRBJ2-4 . TRBV3-1 TGTGCCAGCAGCCAAAGGGGAACCAAAAACATTCAGTACTTC CASSQRGTKNIQYF
TRBD1 TRBJ2-3 few TRBV29-1 TGCAGCGTTACGACAGGGGACACAGATACGCAGTATTTT CSVTTGDTDTQYF
. TRBJ2-1 few TRBV9 TGTGCCAGCAGCGACCTGGAGAGAAATGAGCAGTTCTTC CASSDLERNEQFF
. TRBJ2-5 few TRBV19 TGTGCCAGTAGTCCCGAAGGACAGAGGAAACAAGAGACCCAGTACTTC CASSPEGQRKQETQYF
. TRBJ1-1 few TRBV20-1 TGCAGTGCTATTTGGAGTATGAACACTGAAGCTTTCTTT CSAIWSMNTEAFF
TRBD2 TRBJ2-1 . TRBV6-6 TGTGCCAGCAGTTACTTCCTAGCGGACTACAATGAGCAGTTCTTC CASSYFLADYNEQFF
. TRBJ1-1 . TRBV27 TGTGCCAGCAGTTGGGGACGGCACTTGGGGGCTGAAGCTTTCTTT CASSWGRHLGAEAFF
. TRBJ2-1 many TRBV5-1 TGCGCCAGCAGCTTTTCACAGGTCGATAATGAGCAGTTCTTC CASSFSQVDNEQFF
. TRBJ1-5 few TRBV12-3/TRBV12-4 TGTGCCAGCAGTGGGGGGAAGGTGAGGCCCCAGCATTTT CASSGGKVRPQHF
TRBD1 TRBJ1-2 . TRBV3-1 TGTGCCAGCAGCCAAGAAGTGGGACAGGGCGACAGTGGCTACACCTTC CASSQEVGQGDSGYTF
. TRBJ1-5 few TRBV3-1 TGTGCCAGCAGCTCCGCTTGGGGGGCTGGTCAGCCCCAGCATTTT CASSSAWGAGQPQHF
. TRBJ2-5 many TRBV7-9 TGTGCCAGCAGCGGCGGTCCAGGGGAAGAGACCCAGTACTTC CASSGGPGEETQYF
. TRBJ1-1 many TRBV5-1 TGCGCCAGCAGCTACCTCGGACACGAAGCTTTCTTT CASSYLGHEAFF
. TRBJ1-3 few TRBV12-3/TRBV12-4 TGTGCCGGTGGTCTAGGGGTCGGAAACACCATATATTTT CAGGLGVGNTIYF
TRBD1 TRBJ1-1 . TRBV6-5 TGTGCCAGCAGTTCACGGACAGGGGAGACTGAAGCTTTCTTT CASSSRTGETEAFF
. TRBJ2-3 . TRBV6-1 TGTGCCAGCTTACAGGGAATTACAGATACGCAGTATTTT CASLQGITDTQYF
. TRBJ2-5 . TRBV30 TGTGCCTGGAGTGTACAGCAAAAAGAGACCCAGTACTTC CAWSVQQKETQYF
TRBD1 TRBJ2-3 many TRBV10-3 TGTGCCATCAGGGGGACAGGGACCACAGATACGCAGTATTTT CAIRGTGTTDTQYF
. TRBJ1-1 . TRBV19 TGTGCCAGTAGTGCGACAGTGGACACTGAAGCTTTCTTT CASSATVDTEAFF
TRBD1 TRBJ2-1 few TRBV27 TGTGCCAGCAGTTCGGGACAGGGGGCTCCCAATGAGCAGTTCTTC CASSSGQGAPNEQFF
. TRBJ1-2 . TRBV12-3/TRBV12-4 TGTGCCAGCAGACCGGGATACTATGGCTACACCTTC CASRPGYYGYTF
. TRBJ1-5 . TRBV6-1 TGTGCCAGCACCCCCCTCGAAGCGTGGGGCAATCAGCCCCAGCATTTT CASTPLEAWGNQPQHF
. TRBJ1-1 many TRBV5-1 TGCGCCAGCAGCTTGGCCGGGCAGAGGAACACTGAAGCTTTCTTT CASSLAGQRNTEAFF
TRBD2 TRBJ2-1 . TRBV18 TGTGCCAGCTCACCAACGGGGACTAGCGGGGACTACAATGAGCAGTTCTTC CASSPTGTSGDYNEQFF
. TRBJ1-2 . TRBV28 TGTGCCAGCAGCCCCGCTTTGGGGTCTTACTATGGCTACACCTTC CASSPALGSYYGYTF
. TRBJ2-1 many TRBV7-9 TGTGCCAGCAGCTCAGCCATTAGGGCTGGCGAGCAGTTCTTC CASSSAIRAGEQFF
TRBD1 TRBJ1-1 many TRBV27 TGTGCCAGCAGTCGAACCTCTTGGGAGGGGACAGGGCCCACTGAAGCTTTCTTT CASSRTSWEGTGPTEAFF
TRBD2 TRBJ2-7 many TRBV7-2 TGTGCCAGCAGCTTAGCGCGGGGGGAGACCTACGAGCAGTACTTC CASSLARGETYEQYF
TRBD2 TRBJ2-1 . TRBV5-5 TGCGCCAGCAGCCAAGTTTCCGCCGGGACTAGTAATGAGCAGTTCTTC CASSQVSAGTSNEQFF
. TRBJ2-2 . TRBV19 TGTGCCAGTAGGGAACGCGGGGTAAAAAGGAACACCGGGGAGCTGTTTTTT CASRERGVKRNTGELFF
. TRBJ1-5 . TRBV27 TGTGCCAGCAGTTCCCTCACCCAGGGAGGGCGTCAGCCCCAGCATTTT CASSSLTQGGRQPQHF
TRBD1 TRBJ2-1 many TRBV6-1 TGTGCCAGCAGTGAATACCCGGGACAGGGTTTTGTGGATGAGCAGTTCTTC CASSEYPGQGFVDEQFF
. TRBJ1-6 many TRBV4-2 TGTGCCAGCAGGGAGGGCTTCGGCTCACCCCTCCACTTT CASREGFGSPLHF
TRBD1 TRBJ2-1 . TRBV19 TGTGCCAGTAGTTCCCGGGGGACAGGTCGCTACAATGAGCAGTTCTTC CASSSRGTGRYNEQFF
. TRBJ2-1 many TRBV12-3/TRBV12-4 TGTGCCAGCAGCAGGGCCGGGACCCCAAACAATGAGCAGTTCTTC CASSRAGTPNNEQFF
. TRBJ1-5 many TRBV3-1 TGTGCCAGCAGCCAAGGAGTAAGCAATCAGCCCCAGCATTTT CASSQGVSNQPQHF
. TRBJ1-1 many TRBV6-1 TGTGCCAGCAGTTACGCTACTGGACGGACTGAAGCTTTCTTT CASSYATGRTEAFF
. TRBJ2-3 few TRBV5-1 TGCGCCAGCAGCTTCGGAGGTAGCCTAAACACAGATACGCAGTATTTT CASSFGGSLNTDTQYF